A single sample is the source of the 5 T cell receptor beta chains below, sequenced in a study of T cell responses to AZD1222 COVID-19 vaccine. Assay used: immunoSEQ multiplex PCR; TCRdb lists only in-frame clones, some missing. The data contain roughly 100,000 clones, more than 85% of them seen just once; the ten biggest clones take up about 17%. Sequencing used peripheral blood, obtained on day 0 of AZD1222 vaccination. These receptors were obtained from an adult in good health.

The chain has TRBV2 and TRBJ1-4, with D possibly being TRBD1 (6 bases). CDR1 SNHLY and CDR2 FYNNEI come from the germline V gene. Trimming stripped 8 bases from V and 5 bases from J, with 12 bases between. This CDR3 region has 13 residues. The CDR3: CASEAGENEKLFF. The CDR3 DNA is TGTGCCAGCGAGGCAGGGGAGAATGAAAAACTGTTTTTT.

The J gene is TRBJ2-7, the V gene TRBV27; weak D call: TRBD2 (7 bases). The CDR3 is made up of 14 amino acids. From germline, CDR1 is MNHEY and CDR2 SMNVEV (reference sequence). V lost 5 bases and J 3 bases, leaving 14 bases between the germline ends. The CDR3 bases are TGTGCCAGCAGTCGGGTCGGGGGGCTCTACGAGCAGTACTTC. Translated, it gives CASSRVGGLYEQYF.

The V and J genes are TRBV9 and TRBJ2-7; the match to TRBD2 covers 7 bases. With 4 bases clipped from V and 6 bases from J, the junction kept 10 bases outside the gene matches. The V gene's germline CDR1 is SGDLS and CDR2 YYNGEE. This CDR3 is built from 14 residues. CDR3 bases: TGTGCCAGCAGCATGAGGGGCGGGAGTACCGAGCAGTACTTC. It codes for CASSMRGGSTEQYF.

The rearrangement links TRBV5-1 to TRBJ1-1; D is undetermined. The germline gives CDR1 SGHRS, CDR2 YFSETQ. Trimming took off 5 bases at V and 7 bases at J, with 18 bases between the two ends. This CDR3 contains 14 residues. The CDR3 spells CASSSGPEHGEAFF. For the CDR3, the DNA is TGCGCCAGCAGTTCCGGGCCAGAACATGGTGAAGCTTTCTTT.

A word on this clone: Sequence at one end of the junction differs from germline and may be a read error. The chain uses TRBV15 and TRBJ2-6, with D perhaps TRBD2 (5 bases). The length of the CDR3 is 16 residues. The germline gives CDR1 LNHNV, CDR2 YYDKDF (reference sequence). The CDR3 nucleotides read TGTGCCACCAGCGGAGAGAGGGCCTCTGGGGCCAACGTCCTGACTTTC. It codes for CATSGERASGANVLTF.